These T cell receptor beta chains were read from a single sample in a study of blood T cell repertoires in COVID-19. The method was immunoSEQ multiplex PCR; TCRdb's version includes in-frame clones alone and lacks a portion of them. The sample lists roughly 130,000 clones; about 88% were seen once. Sequenced: peripheral blood. The receptors originated from a human donor with COVID-19, enrolled during active disease. The donor label of this sample is uncertain. Both conserved end residues are part of each CDR3. Fields, in order: V gene, clone size, D gene, J gene, CDR3 length, CDR3 DNA, CDR3 protein. D genes are given only for firm matches. The size entry is marked missing in some rows and otherwise reads once, few, many or a size class.

V gene: TRBV3-1/TRBV3-2
clone size: .
D gene: .
J gene: TRBJ2-3
CDR3 length: 13
CDR3 DNA: TGTGCCAGCAGCCAGCGGGGCACAGATACGCAGTATTTT
CDR3 protein: CASSQRGTDTQYF

V gene: TRBV11-2
clone size: .
D gene: .
J gene: TRBJ1-2
CDR3 length: 16
CDR3 DNA: TGTGCCAGCAGCTTCCGAGGGAACATAGCTAACTATGGCTACACCTTC
CDR3 protein: CASSFRGNIANYGYTF

V gene: TRBV6-2/TRBV6-3
clone size: .
D gene: TRBD1
J gene: TRBJ1-6
CDR3 length: 14
CDR3 DNA: TGTGCCAGCAGCACAAGGACAGGGAATTCACCCCTCCACTTT
CDR3 protein: CASSTRTGNSPLHF

V gene: TRBV5-6
clone size: .
D gene: TRBD1
J gene: TRBJ2-2
CDR3 length: 16
CDR3 DNA: TGTGCCAGCAGCTTAATCCCGACAGGGAACGGCGGGGAGCTGTTTTTT
CDR3 protein: CASSLIPTGNGGELFF

V gene: TRBV7-9
clone size: .
D gene: TRBD2
J gene: TRBJ2-1
CDR3 length: 18
CDR3 DNA: TGTGCCAGCAGCTTTAGGGCTAGCGGGAGGCCAACCTACAATGAGCAGTTCTTC
CDR3 protein: CASSFRASGRPTYNEQFF

V gene: TRBV28
clone size: .
D gene: TRBD1
J gene: TRBJ2-3
CDR3 length: 16
CDR3 DNA: TGTGCCAGCAGTTTACCAGGACAGGGGGATAGAGATACGCAGTATTTT
CDR3 protein: CASSLPGQGDRDTQYF

V gene: TRBV5-1
clone size: .
D gene: .
J gene: TRBJ1-4
CDR3 length: 18
CDR3 DNA: TGCGCCAGCAGCTTGGCCGGGACATCAACTGCAACTAATGAAAAACTGTTTTTT
CDR3 protein: CASSLAGTSTATNEKLFF

V gene: TRBV28
clone size: once
D gene: TRBD1
J gene: TRBJ1-5
CDR3 length: 15
CDR3 DNA: TGTGCCAGCAGTTTAGAGACAGGGCCGTCTCAGCCCCAGCATTTT
CDR3 protein: CASSLETGPSQPQHF

V gene: TRBV3-1/TRBV3-2
clone size: .
D gene: .
J gene: TRBJ1-6
CDR3 length: 13
CDR3 DNA: TGTGCCAGCAGGTGGGGGGATAATTCACCCCTCCACTTT
CDR3 protein: CASRWGDNSPLHF

V gene: TRBV11-2
clone size: .
D gene: .
J gene: TRBJ2-7
CDR3 length: 12
CDR3 DNA: TGTGCCAGCACCCAGATCGGGTACGAGCAGTACTTC
CDR3 protein: CASTQIGYEQYF

V gene: TRBV6-5
clone size: .
D gene: TRBD1
J gene: TRBJ1-1
CDR3 length: 14
CDR3 DNA: TGTGCCAGCGGAGGGAGCAGGGGGGAAACTGAAGCTTTCTTT
CDR3 protein: CASGGSRGETEAFF

V gene: TRBV5-4
clone size: .
D gene: .
J gene: TRBJ2-7
CDR3 length: 13
CDR3 DNA: TGTGCCAGCAACAAAGCGGACTCCTACGAGCAGTACTTC
CDR3 protein: CASNKADSYEQYF

V gene: TRBV24-1
clone size: .
D gene: .
J gene: TRBJ2-1
CDR3 length: 13
CDR3 DNA: TGTGCCACCAGTGATTTAGGAGAAAATGAGCAGTTCTTC
CDR3 protein: CATSDLGENEQFF

V gene: TRBV7-3
clone size: once
D gene: TRBD2
J gene: TRBJ2-7
CDR3 length: 16
CDR3 DNA: TGTGCCAGCAGCCCCACCGGGACTAGCGGACTCTACGAGCAGTACTTC
CDR3 protein: CASSPTGTSGLYEQYF

V gene: TRBV6-5
clone size: .
D gene: .
J gene: TRBJ1-1
CDR3 length: 12
CDR3 DNA: TGTGCCAGCAGTTACGGCCAAACTGAAGCTTTCTTT
CDR3 protein: CASSYGQTEAFF

V gene: TRBV28
clone size: .
D gene: TRBD1
J gene: TRBJ2-5
CDR3 length: 15
CDR3 DNA: TGTGCCAGCAGTCCACCTGGACAGGGTATGAAGACCCAGTACTTC
CDR3 protein: CASSPPGQGMKTQYF

V gene: TRBV6-5
clone size: .
D gene: TRBD1
J gene: TRBJ2-1
CDR3 length: 16
CDR3 DNA: TGTGCCAGCAGTTTCAGGACAGGGGGGGTTTTGAATGAGCAGTTCTTC
CDR3 protein: CASSFRTGGVLNEQFF

V gene: TRBV6-2/TRBV6-3
clone size: .
D gene: TRBD2
J gene: TRBJ2-5
CDR3 length: 15
CDR3 DNA: TGTGCCAGCAGTCTTTTTAGCGGGGGGCTGGAGACCCAGTACTTC
CDR3 protein: CASSLFSGGLETQYF

V gene: TRBV19
clone size: .
D gene: TRBD2
J gene: TRBJ2-1
CDR3 length: 16
CDR3 DNA: TGTGCCAGTCACTCTCCTAGCGGACTCTCCTACAATGAGCAGTTCTTC
CDR3 protein: CASHSPSGLSYNEQFF

V gene: TRBV2
clone size: .
D gene: .
J gene: TRBJ2-6
CDR3 length: 17
CDR3 DNA: TGTGCCAGCAGACGAACAATGGCAGGGTCTGGGGCCAACGTCCTGACTTTC
CDR3 protein: CASRRTMAGSGANVLTF

V gene: TRBV6-6
clone size: few
D gene: TRBD1
J gene: TRBJ1-1
CDR3 length: 15
CDR3 DNA: TGTGCCAGCAGTCGGCAGGGGGAGTTGAACACTGAAGCTTTCTTT
CDR3 protein: CASSRQGELNTEAFF

V gene: TRBV4-1
clone size: .
D gene: .
J gene: TRBJ2-3
CDR3 length: 18
CDR3 DNA: TGCGCCAGCAGCCAACTGGTAATTCTAGGATCTAGCACAGATACGCAGTATTTT
CDR3 protein: CASSQLVILGSSTDTQYF

V gene: TRBV7-8
clone size: .
D gene: .
J gene: TRBJ1-1
CDR3 length: 17
CDR3 DNA: TGTGCCAGCAGCTTAGCGGGGAGGAGTCTTATGAACACTGAAGCTTTCTTT
CDR3 protein: CASSLAGRSLMNTEAFF

V gene: TRBV10-3
clone size: once
D gene: TRBD2
J gene: TRBJ2-3
CDR3 length: 13
CDR3 DNA: TGTGCCAATAGCGGGGCCCCGGGCGATACGCAGTATTTT
CDR3 protein: CANSGAPGDTQYF

V gene: TRBV5-1
clone size: .
D gene: TRBD1
J gene: TRBJ2-7
CDR3 length: 16
CDR3 DNA: TGCGCCAGCAGCTTGGAGTGGTCAGGGGGATCCTACGAGCAGTACTTC
CDR3 protein: CASSLEWSGGSYEQYF

V gene: TRBV6-2/TRBV6-3
clone size: .
D gene: TRBD2
J gene: TRBJ2-5
CDR3 length: 16
CDR3 DNA: TGTGCCAGCAGTTGGACTAGCGGGGGCCCACAAGAGACCCAGTACTTC
CDR3 protein: CASSWTSGGPQETQYF

V gene: TRBV11-3
clone size: .
D gene: .
J gene: TRBJ2-3
CDR3 length: 16
CDR3 DNA: TGTGCCAGCAGCTTAGCTTCGGACACATTCACAGATACGCAGTATTTT
CDR3 protein: CASSLASDTFTDTQYF

V gene: TRBV27
clone size: .
D gene: .
J gene: TRBJ2-3
CDR3 length: 14
CDR3 DNA: TGTGCCAGCCACTCTACGGGTTCCCCAGATACGCAGTATTTT
CDR3 protein: CASHSTGSPDTQYF

V gene: TRBV5-1
clone size: .
D gene: TRBD1
J gene: TRBJ2-1
CDR3 length: 15
CDR3 DNA: TGCGCCAGCAGCTTGCGGGGACAGAGAGACAATGAGCAGTTCTTC
CDR3 protein: CASSLRGQRDNEQFF

V gene: TRBV2
clone size: once
D gene: .
J gene: TRBJ1-2
CDR3 length: 13
CDR3 DNA: TGTGCCAGCAGAGGGGATTCTTACTATGGCTACACCTTC
CDR3 protein: CASRGDSYYGYTF

V gene: TRBV21-1
clone size: medium-sized
D gene: .
J gene: TRBJ2-3
CDR3 length: 17
CDR3 DNA: TGTGCCAGCAGCACTGAGCCTCGGGAACTAGCAACAGATACGCAGTATTTT
CDR3 protein: CASSTEPRELATDTQYF

V gene: TRBV30
clone size: .
D gene: .
J gene: TRBJ2-3
CDR3 length: 13
CDR3 DNA: TGTGCCTGGAGCCCGGGTAGGACAGATACGCAGTATTTT
CDR3 protein: CAWSPGRTDTQYF

V gene: TRBV13
clone size: .
D gene: .
J gene: TRBJ2-7
CDR3 length: 13
CDR3 DNA: TGTGCCAGCAGCTTGGGGGGGCCCTACGAGCAGTACTTC
CDR3 protein: CASSLGGPYEQYF

V gene: TRBV6-5
clone size: .
D gene: .
J gene: TRBJ2-1
CDR3 length: 13
CDR3 DNA: TGTGCCAGCAGCCAACAGGGAAACAATGAGCAGTTCTTC
CDR3 protein: CASSQQGNNEQFF

V gene: TRBV7-3
clone size: .
D gene: TRBD2
J gene: TRBJ2-1
CDR3 length: 15
CDR3 DNA: TGTGCCAGCAGCTTAAGGAGCGGGAGGGGTAATGAGCAGTTCTTC
CDR3 protein: CASSLRSGRGNEQFF

V gene: TRBV5-6
clone size: .
D gene: .
J gene: TRBJ2-5
CDR3 length: 16
CDR3 DNA: TGTGCCAGCCTTTCCCTCGGGGGAGAGTACCAAGAGACCCAGTACTTC
CDR3 protein: CASLSLGGEYQETQYF

V gene: TRBV7-8
clone size: .
D gene: .
J gene: TRBJ1-1
CDR3 length: 14
CDR3 DNA: TGTGCCAGCAGCCTCTCCTGGGCGAACACTGAAGCTTTCTTT
CDR3 protein: CASSLSWANTEAFF